Below are 23 T cell receptor beta chains sequenced from a single sample in a study of blood T cell repertoires in COVID-19. Sequenced by immunoSEQ multiplex PCR; TCRdb stores in-frame clones only, minus some. The sample holds approximately 110,000 clones, about 93% seen once. Input material: peripheral blood. The receptors come from a man in his forties or fifties with COVID-19, enrolled during active disease.

This clone was counted a few times. The CDR3 coding sequence is TGCAGCGTTGTTTCCCTAGGGGATGGCTACACCTTC. Translating it yields CSVVSLGDGYTF. The V call is TRBV29-1, the J call TRBJ1-2, with D possibly matching TRBD1 (5 bases). The ends were cut back, 4 bases at V and 6 bases at J, with 12 bases in the middle. This CDR3 has 12 amino acids. Germline V gene lookup returns CDR1 SQVTM and CDR2 ANQGSEA.

As regards this clone: Compared with germline, one end of the junction differs, possibly owing to a read error. The chain couples TRBV14 to TRBJ1-1; possibly TRBD1 for D (5 bases). Germline-derived CDR1 and CDR2 are SGHDN and FVKESK. There are 13 residues in the CDR3. The CDR3, as DNA: TGTGCCAGCAGCCAAGTCTACTACGGGGGACTCGTCTTT. It yields the protein CASSQVYYGGLVF.

The gene calls are TRBV7-2 and TRBJ2-5, with a weak D call TRBD2 (5 bases). The CDR3 sequence is 13 residues long. Trimming stripped 5 bases from V and 6 bases from J, with 13 bases between. CDR1 is SGHTA, CDR2 FQGNSA, per germline. CDR3 sequence: CASSTKLVKTQYF. The DNA of the CDR3 is TGTGCCAGCAGCACAAAACTAGTGAAGACCCAGTACTTC.

The V and J genes are TRBV5-1 and TRBJ1-2; no clear D gene. Between the trimmed V and J ends, which lost 0 bases and 0 bases, there was a span of 6 bases. The CDR3 is made up of 14 amino acids. Germline V gives CDR1 SGHRS, CDR2 YFSETQ. The CDR3 DNA reads TGCGCCAGCAGCTTGGACGGGACTAACTATGGCTACACCTTC. As protein: CASSLDGTNYGYTF.

This chain links TRBV20-1 with TRBJ2-4; D uncertain. The ends were cut back, 6 bases at V and 6 bases at J, with 6 bases in the middle. The germline gives CDR1 DFQATT, CDR2 SNEGSKA (reference sequence). CDR3 size: 10 residues. The CDR3 is CSAIINIQYF. The CDR3 DNA follows: TGCAGTGCCATCATAAACATTCAGTACTTC.

The chain is built from TRBV6-5 and TRBJ1-1; D is unclear. Germline CDR1 MNHEY, CDR2 SVGAGI. CDR3 length: 14 amino acids. Trimming shortened V by 8 bases and J by 2 bases, and 15 bases separated the two germline ends. CDR3 amino acids: CASGQGRPNTEAFF. Here the CDR3 DNA reads TGTGCCAGCGGGCAAGGCAGGCCTAACACTGAAGCTTTCTTT.

The sample holds one count of this clone. The V and J genes are TRBV9 and TRBJ1-4; D is perhaps TRBD1 (5 bases). Trimming stripped 0 bases from V and 4 bases from J, with 10 bases between. The CDR3 extends over 15 amino acids. CDR1 is SGDLS, CDR2 YYNGEE, per germline. The CDR3 bases are TGTGCCAGCAGCGTAGGCGGGGGTGATAATGAAAAACTGTTTTTT. Translating it yields CASSVGGGDNEKLFF.

The CDR3 spells CASHPGQGAGELFF. In DNA, the CDR3 is TGTGCCTCTCATCCGGGACAGGGGGCCGGGGAGCTGTTTTTT. The chain combines TRBV28 with TRBJ2-2, with TRBD1 matching over 11 bases. From germline, CDR1 is MDHEN and CDR2 SYDVKM. The CDR3 consists of 14 residues. After removal of 11 bases from V and 6 bases from J, the junction contained 8 bases not matched to a gene. Supplemented by reference TRBV28 and TRBJ2-2, the full variable domain reads DVKVTQSSRYLVKRTGEKVFLECVQDMDHENMFWYRQDPGLGLRLIYFSYDVKMKEKGDIPEGYSVSREKKERFSLILESASTNQTSMYLCASHPGQGAGELFFGEGSRLTVL.

The CDR3 DNA sequence: TGTGCCAGCAGTTCAACAGGGGGTTCTTCCTACAATGAGCAGTTCTTC. It translates to CASSSTGGSSYNEQFF. This sequence joins TRBV5-4 and TRBJ2-1, with 8 bases aligning to TRBD1. After removal of 5 bases from V and 1 base from J, the junction contained 8 bases not matched to a gene. CDR3 length: 16 residues. Germline CDR1 reads SGHNT; CDR2 reads YYREEE (reference sequence).

This chain links TRBV12-3 or TRBV12-4 with TRBJ1-4; D is undetermined. This CDR3 region has 13 residues. V lost 7 bases, J lost 5 bases, and 11 bases lay in between. As DNA, the CDR3 is TGTGCCAGCACCTTGGGCAGAAATGAAAAACTGTTTTTT. Translation gives CASTLGRNEKLFF.

The V gene is TRBV5-1, the J gene TRBJ2-5; D ambiguous. V lost 9 bases and J lost 2, with 14 bases in between. Germline CDR1 reads SGHRS; CDR2 reads YFSETQ. The CDR3 spans 13 residues. CDR3 in DNA: TGCGCCACCCGCCAGGCACTTCAAGAGACCCAGTACTTC. Translating gives CATRQALQETQYF.

The chain employs TRBV7-2 and TRBJ2-2; D is undetermined. Trimming removed 5 bases from V and 5 bases from J, with 18 bases in between. The CDR3 is made up of 16 amino acids. CDR1 and CDR2 from the germline V gene are SGHTA and FQGNSA. The CDR3 DNA is TGTGCCAGCAGCCCAAACGCAGACCCAGGAACCGGGGAGCTGTTTTTT. The encoded protein is CASSPNADPGTGELFF.

The rearrangement joins TRBV7-8 to TRBJ2-3; D possibly corresponds to TRBD2 (5 bases). Germline CDR1 reads SGHVS; CDR2 reads FQNEAQ. Trimming removed 1 base at V and 4 bases at J, with 12 bases between. The CDR3 length is 15 residues. The CDR3 protein is CASSLGGFGADTQYF. The CDR3 nucleotides read TGTGCCAGCAGCTTAGGGGGATTCGGGGCAGATACGCAGTATTTT.

This rearrangement joins TRBV2 to TRBJ2-1; 7 bases fit TRBD2. The CDR3 runs 15 residues. Trimming cost V 6 bases and J 2 bases; bases outside gene matches: 7. The germline CDR1 and CDR2 sequences are SNHLY and FYNNEI. The CDR3 sequence is CASRLEGGTYNEQFF. CDR3 nucleotides: TGTGCCAGCAGGCTTGAGGGAGGGACCTACAATGAGCAGTTCTTC. The full variable domain, its missing parts supplied by reference TRBV2 and TRBJ2-1, is EPEVTQTPSHQVTQMGQEVILRCVPISNHLYFYWYRQILGQKVEFLVSFYNNEISEKSEIFDDQFSVERPDGSNFTLKIRSTKLEDSAMYFCASRLEGGTYNEQFFGPGTRLTVL.

The V and J genes are TRBV3-1 (or the pseudogene TRBV3-2) and TRBJ2-1, with D perhaps TRBD2 (6 bases). The length of the CDR3 is 15 residues. Trimming shortened V by 1 base and J by 0 bases, and 7 bases separated the two germline ends. Germline assignment: CDR1 LGHDT and CDR2 YNNKEL (reference sequence). CDR3 nucleotide sequence: TGTGCCAGCAGCCAAGTCGGGAGCTCCTACAATGAGCAGTTCTTC. Translation gives CASSQVGSSYNEQFF.

This chain uses TRBV7-9 with TRBJ1-3; TRBD1 aligns across 7 bases. Germline V gene sequence: CDR1 SEHNR, CDR2 FQNEAQ (reference sequence). V was pared by 0 bases and J by 3 bases, with 5 bases of the junction left unmatched. The CDR3 is 16 amino acids. Written as DNA, the CDR3 is TGTGCCAGCAGCTTAGCGACAGGGTCTCATGGAAACACCATATATTTT. Its protein is CASSLATGSHGNTIYF.

The chain recombines TRBV9 with TRBJ2-7, with 7 nucleotides matching TRBD2. The CDR3 spans 13 residues. V dropped 3 bases and J dropped 6; count of bases not matched to a gene: 6. The germline CDR1 and CDR2 sequences are SGDLS and YYNGEE. The CDR3 bases are TGTGCCAGCAGCGCCCTTGGCGGGAGCGAGCAGTACTTC. The encoded protein is CASSALGGSEQYF.

The chain carries TRBV3-1 (or the pseudogene TRBV3-2) and TRBJ1-6, with 7 positions matching TRBD1. The CDR3 has 15 amino acids. CDR1 is LGHDT, CDR2 YNNKEL, per germline (reference sequence). V was pared by 5 bases and J by 7 bases, with 8 bases of the junction left unmatched. CDR3 protein: CASSTQTGLNSPLHF. CDR3 nucleotide sequence: TGTGCCAGCAGCACCCAGACAGGGCTAAATTCACCCCTCCACTTT.

This clone came up once. The chain employs TRBV29-1 and TRBJ2-1; 11 nucleotides agree with TRBD2. With 7 bases clipped from V and 6 bases from J, the junction kept 8 bases outside the gene matches. The CDR3 runs 14 residues. The germline CDR1 and CDR2 sequences are SQVTM and ANQGSEA. The CDR3 sequence: CSASTSGSLNEQFF. CDR3 DNA: TGCAGCGCCTCAACTAGCGGGAGTCTCAATGAGCAGTTCTTC.

The sample holds a few counts of this clone. The chain is built from TRBV5-1 and TRBJ2-3, with TRBD2 identical over 15 bases. With V trimmed by 2 bases and J by 2 bases, 3 bases remained unmatched. The CDR3 runs 17 residues. CDR1 is SGHRS and CDR2 is YFSETQ in the germline V gene. The CDR3, as DNA: TGCGCCAGCAGCTTTGGACTAGCGGGGGGGGACACAGATACGCAGTATTTT. This encodes CASSFGLAGGDTDTQYF.

The J gene is TRBJ1-1, the V gene TRBV6-5; D might be TRBD1 (5 bases). The CDR3 extends over 14 amino acids. Germline CDR1 is MNHEY and CDR2 is SVGAGI. Trimming took 0 bases from V and 5 from J, leaving 10 bases between them. The CDR3 is CASSYSRAGTEAFF. For the CDR3, the DNA is TGTGCCAGCAGTTACTCCAGGGCGGGAACTGAAGCTTTCTTT.

The gene calls are TRBV4-2 and TRBJ2-7, with unresolved D. Germline CDR1 and CDR2: LGHNA and YNFKEQ. V was pared by 0 bases and J by 1 base, with 19 bases between. The length of the CDR3 is 18 residues. The CDR3 sequence is CASSQEGLQTQRSYEQYF. The CDR3 DNA sequence: TGTGCCAGCAGCCAAGAAGGTCTGCAGACCCAGAGGTCCTACGAGCAGTACTTC.

The chain is built from TRBV19 and TRBJ1-1; weak D call: TRBD1 (5 bases). The germline CDR1 and CDR2 sequences are LNHDA and SQIVND (reference sequence). Trimming shortened V by 5 bases and J by 3 bases, and 16 bases separated the two germline ends. This CDR3 spans 15 amino acids. For the CDR3, the DNA is TGTGCCAGTAGTCCCCGGGTGGGGGGTGACACTGAAGCTTTCTTT. Protein sequence: CASSPRVGGDTEAFF.